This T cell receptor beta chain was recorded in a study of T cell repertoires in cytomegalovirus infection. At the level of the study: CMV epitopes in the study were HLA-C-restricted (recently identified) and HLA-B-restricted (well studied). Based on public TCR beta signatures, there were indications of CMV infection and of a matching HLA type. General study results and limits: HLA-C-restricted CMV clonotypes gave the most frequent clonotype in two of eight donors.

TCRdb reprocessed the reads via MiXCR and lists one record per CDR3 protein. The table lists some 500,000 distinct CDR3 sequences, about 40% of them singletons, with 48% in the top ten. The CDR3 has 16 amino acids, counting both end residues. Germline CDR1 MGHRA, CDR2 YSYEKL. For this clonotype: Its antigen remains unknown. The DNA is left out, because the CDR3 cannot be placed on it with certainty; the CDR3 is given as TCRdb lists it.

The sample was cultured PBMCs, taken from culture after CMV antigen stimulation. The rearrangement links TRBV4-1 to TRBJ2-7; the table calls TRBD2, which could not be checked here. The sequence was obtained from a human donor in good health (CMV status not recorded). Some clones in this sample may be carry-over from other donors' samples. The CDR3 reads CASSQDWFGPGHEQYF.